The clone carrying this T cell receptor (beta chain) was recorded a few times. Its antigen is still unknown. One junction end disagrees with the germline gene, perhaps due to a read error. This CDR3 spans 13 amino acids. The V gene's germline CDR1 is SGHTA and CDR2 FQGTGA. These data come from a study of CD8+CD57+ T cells in acquired aplastic anemia. The overall study: Each DNA sample taken from sorted CD4+ and CD8+ cells came to about 3 ug on average.

Patients included in sequencing had previously demonstrated CD8+CD57+ cell expansion by flow cytometry. In all patients, the disease was severe acquired aplastic anemia. Notes on the study in general: Roughly 27 shared CD8+ CDR3s appeared highly expressed within patients' immunodominant clones. The CD8+ Simpson's diversity of patients and controls was not significantly different.

Profiling that covered TCR beta VDJ and CDR3 relied on genomic DNA as its template. TCRdb re-called the reads through MiXCR, storing one row per CDR3 protein. Seen here are more than 70,000 distinct CDR3 sequences, 70% observed once, and the top ten hold 80% to 90%. The sequenced sample consisted of sorted CD4+, CD8+, or CD8+CD57+ T cells (not recorded which) from PBMCs. The receptor comes from a human donor with aplastic anemia. The chain couples TRBV7-3 to TRBJ2-5; D not resolved. The CDR3 region has the DNA TGTGCCAGCAGTTTAATGGGGCAAGAGACCCAGTACTTC. It yields the protein CASSLMGQETQYF. Combining the CDR3 with reference TRBV7-3 and TRBJ2-5 gives the whole variable domain GAGVSQTPSNKVTEKGKYVELRCDPISGHTALYWYRQSLGQGPEFLIYFQGTGAADDSGLPNDRFFAVRPEGSVSTLKIQRTERGDSAVYLCASSLMGQETQYFGPGTRLLVL.